A single T cell receptor (beta chain) is shown here with its context. Its antigen is currently not known. No base qualities exist here, and no much larger clone lies one base off it. Looking up the germline V gene yields CDR1 SGHVS and CDR2 FQNEAQ. The CDR3, cysteine through phenylalanine, is 15 amino acids long. Only the CDR3 DNA is retained, 45 bases long and in frame from the first base. Germline trimming: 2 bases from V, 0 bases from J; junction bases outside gene matches: 2. TCRbeta CDR3 regions were amplified from genomic DNA using the immunoSEQ Assay, a bias-controlled multiplex PCR. Processing in the source paper ran as follows. Within the assay, amplification of reference gene primers was used to estimate how many nucleated cells each sample contained. Sequence reads were collapsed and filtered to measure the absolute abundance of every unique TCRbeta CDR3 rearrangement. For each sample, productive Simpson clonality was calculated as the square root of Simpson's diversity index across productive rearrangements. TCRdb carries this immuneACCESS record with in-frame sequences only. Its versions omit some clonotypes, under half of them owing to an unresolved V gene in the studies checked, with the rest unexplained. V and J calls plus clone size are reproduced from that table; the DNA served to infer D and trimming. Within this sample are a few hundred thousand clones, with over 75% of them counted one time only. The ten largest make up 6% to 9% of the sample.

The data stem from a study of blood T cell repertoires in COVID-19 (TCRdb year 2020). Some background on the complete study: Samples from collaborators originated in the United States, Italy and Spain and spanned both the acute and convalescent phases of COVID-19. The repertoires were released in a freely available public database intended as a resource for research on the immune response to SARS-CoV-2. The samples were drawn from two sources: the first 160 participants of the ongoing ImmuneRACE study, and 1,254 subjects contributed by 6 global collaborators. The sample metadata nearly always contained a de-identified subject ID, COVID-19 status, age in years and sex. HLA class I and class II types, where available, came from metadata supplied by the sample provider rather than from assay-based typing. The prospective study material was composed of cDNA or gDNA derived from T cells, B-cell-depleted T cells, or PBMCs. Subjects who had been exposed to COVID-19, were actively infected with it, or had recovered from it provided the deeply sampled blood TCRbeta repertoires that made up the dataset.

Collaborating institutions collected whole blood in K2EDTA tubes following their own protocols. For TCRbeta analysis, collaborators shipped samples as frozen whole blood, isolated PBMCs, or DNA extracted from either of those sample types. General conclusions and limits of the study: Clinical and demographic metadata were provided uncurated, with the amount varying by source and participant.

Input material: peripheral blood. Recombination joined TRBV7-8 with TRBJ2-3, and 7 junction bases match TRBD2. The TCR originated in a human donor in a cohort sampled during active COVID-19. The nucleotide sequence is TGTGCCAGCAGCTTAAAGCGGGGAAGCACAGATACGCAGTATTTT. The encoded protein is CASSLKRGSTDTQYF.